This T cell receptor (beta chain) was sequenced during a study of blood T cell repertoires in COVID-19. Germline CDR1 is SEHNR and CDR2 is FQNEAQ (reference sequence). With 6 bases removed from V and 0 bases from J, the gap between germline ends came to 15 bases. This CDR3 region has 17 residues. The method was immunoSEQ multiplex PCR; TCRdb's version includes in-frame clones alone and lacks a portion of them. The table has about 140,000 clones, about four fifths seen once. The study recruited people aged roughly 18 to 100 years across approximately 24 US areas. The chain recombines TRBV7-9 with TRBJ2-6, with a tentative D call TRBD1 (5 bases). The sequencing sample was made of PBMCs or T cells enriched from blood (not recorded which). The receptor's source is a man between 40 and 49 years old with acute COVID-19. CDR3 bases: TGTGCCAGCAGTCGAAGCAGGGCTGGCTCTGGGGCCAACGTCCTGACTTTC. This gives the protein CASSRSRAGSGANVLTF.